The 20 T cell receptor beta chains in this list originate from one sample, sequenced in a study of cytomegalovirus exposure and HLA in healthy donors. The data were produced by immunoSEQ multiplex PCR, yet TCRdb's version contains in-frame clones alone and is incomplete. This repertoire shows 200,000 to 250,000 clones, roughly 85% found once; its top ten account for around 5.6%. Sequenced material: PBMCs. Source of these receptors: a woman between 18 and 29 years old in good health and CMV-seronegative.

CDR3 residues: CASSLGPYSNQPQHF. In DNA, the CDR3 is TGCGCCAGCAGCCTTGGTCCATATAGCAATCAGCCCCAGCATTTT. This chain connects TRBV5-1 to TRBJ1-5; D remains ambiguous. V was shortened by 4 bases and J by 0 bases, with 11 bases between the two germline ends. The germline gives CDR1 SGHRS, CDR2 YFSETQ. The length of the CDR3 is 15 residues.

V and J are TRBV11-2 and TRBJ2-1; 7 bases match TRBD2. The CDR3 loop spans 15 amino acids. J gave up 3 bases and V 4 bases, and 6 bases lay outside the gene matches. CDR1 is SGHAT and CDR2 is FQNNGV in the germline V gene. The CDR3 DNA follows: TGTGCCAGCAGCTGGAGGTCGGGGGGCTACAATGAGCAGTTCTTC. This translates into CASSWRSGGYNEQFF.

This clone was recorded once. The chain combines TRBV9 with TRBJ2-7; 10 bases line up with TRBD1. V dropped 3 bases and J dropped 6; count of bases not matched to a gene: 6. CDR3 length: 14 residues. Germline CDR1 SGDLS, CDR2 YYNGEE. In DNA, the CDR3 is TGTGCCAGCAGCGGGGACAGGGGATCGCGCGAGCAGTACTTC. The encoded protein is CASSGDRGSREQYF.

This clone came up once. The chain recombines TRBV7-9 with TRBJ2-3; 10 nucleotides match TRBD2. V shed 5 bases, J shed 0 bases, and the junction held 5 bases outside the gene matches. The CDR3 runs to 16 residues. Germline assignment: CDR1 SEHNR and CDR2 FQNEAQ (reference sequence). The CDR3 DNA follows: TGTGCCAGCAGCCCCCAGACTAGCGGGAGCACAGATACGCAGTATTTT. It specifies CASSPQTSGSTDTQYF. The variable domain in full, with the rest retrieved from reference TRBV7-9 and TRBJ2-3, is DTGVSQNPRHKITKRGQNVTFRCDPISEHNRLYWYRQTLGQGPEFLTYFQNEAQLEKSRLLSDRFSAERPKGSFSTLEIQRTEQGDSAMYLCASSPQTSGSTDTQYFGPGTRLTVL.

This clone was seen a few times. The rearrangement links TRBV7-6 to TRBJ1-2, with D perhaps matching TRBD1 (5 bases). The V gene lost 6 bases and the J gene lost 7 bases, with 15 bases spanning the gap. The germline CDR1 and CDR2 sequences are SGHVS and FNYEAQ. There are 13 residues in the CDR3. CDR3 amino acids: CASSPQGNFGYTF. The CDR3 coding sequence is TGTGCCAGCAGTCCCCAGGGTAATTTTGGCTACACCTTC.

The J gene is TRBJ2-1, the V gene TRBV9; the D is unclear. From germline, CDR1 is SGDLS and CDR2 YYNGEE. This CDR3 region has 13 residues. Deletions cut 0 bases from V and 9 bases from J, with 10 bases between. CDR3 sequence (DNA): TGTGCCAGCAGCGTAGAGGGTGGTGGTGAGCAGTTCTTC. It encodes CASSVEGGGEQFF.

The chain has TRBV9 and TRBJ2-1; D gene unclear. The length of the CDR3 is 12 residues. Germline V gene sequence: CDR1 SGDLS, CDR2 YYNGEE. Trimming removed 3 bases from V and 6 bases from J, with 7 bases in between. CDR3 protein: CASSATSNEQFF. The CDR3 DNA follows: TGTGCCAGCAGCGCAACTTCCAATGAGCAGTTCTTC.

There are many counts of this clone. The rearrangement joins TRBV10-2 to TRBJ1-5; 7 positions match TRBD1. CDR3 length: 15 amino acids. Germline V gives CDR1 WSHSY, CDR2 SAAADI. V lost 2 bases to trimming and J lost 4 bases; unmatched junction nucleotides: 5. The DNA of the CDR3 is TGCGCCAGCAGTGAGAGGGGGCCGGTGAATCAGCCCCAGCATTTT. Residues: CASSERGPVNQPQHF.

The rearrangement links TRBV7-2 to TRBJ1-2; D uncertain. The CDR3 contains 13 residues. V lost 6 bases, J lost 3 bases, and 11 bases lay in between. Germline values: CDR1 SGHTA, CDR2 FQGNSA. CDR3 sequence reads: CASSSVWDYGYTF. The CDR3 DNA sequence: TGTGCCAGCAGTTCCGTCTGGGACTATGGCTACACCTTC.

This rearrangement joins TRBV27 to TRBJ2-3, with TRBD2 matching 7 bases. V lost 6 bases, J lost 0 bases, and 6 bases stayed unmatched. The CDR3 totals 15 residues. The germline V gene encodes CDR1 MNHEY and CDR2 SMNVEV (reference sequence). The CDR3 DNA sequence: TGTGCCAGCAGCAGGGATAGCGGGAGCACAGATACGCAGTATTTT. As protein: CASSRDSGSTDTQYF.

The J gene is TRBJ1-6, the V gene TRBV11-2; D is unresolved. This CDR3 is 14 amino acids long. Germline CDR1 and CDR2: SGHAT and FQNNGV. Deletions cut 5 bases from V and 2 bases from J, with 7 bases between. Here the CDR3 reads CASSPYPYNSPLHF. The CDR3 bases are TGTGCCAGCAGCCCCTACCCCTATAATTCACCCCTCCACTTT.

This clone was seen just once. The CDR3 nucleotides are TGTGCCAGCAGTTTCTCGGTGAACACTGAAGCTTTCTTT. The encoded protein is CASSFSVNTEAFF. The rearrangement joins TRBV27 to TRBJ1-1; D is unclear. The germline V gene encodes CDR1 MNHEY and CDR2 SMNVEV (reference sequence). V was cut by 3 bases and J by 0 bases, with 5 bases left in between. The CDR3 length is 13 residues.

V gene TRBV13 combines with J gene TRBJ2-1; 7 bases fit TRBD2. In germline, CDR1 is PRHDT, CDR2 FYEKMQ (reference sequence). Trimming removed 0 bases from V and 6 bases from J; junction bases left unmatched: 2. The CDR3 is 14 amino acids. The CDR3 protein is CASSLGASGNEQFF. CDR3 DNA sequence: TGTGCCAGCAGCTTAGGGGCTAGCGGCAATGAGCAGTTCTTC.

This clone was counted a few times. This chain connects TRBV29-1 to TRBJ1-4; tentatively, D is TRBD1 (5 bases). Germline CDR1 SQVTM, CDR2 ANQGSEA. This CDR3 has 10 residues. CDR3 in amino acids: CSGLNEKLFF. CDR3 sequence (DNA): TGCTCGGGACTAAATGAAAAACTGTTTTTT.

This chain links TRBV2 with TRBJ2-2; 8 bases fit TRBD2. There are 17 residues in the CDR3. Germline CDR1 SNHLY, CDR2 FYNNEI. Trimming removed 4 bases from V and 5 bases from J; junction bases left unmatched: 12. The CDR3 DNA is TGTGCCAGCAGTGTCACCTCGGAGCGGGAGCGGACCGGGGAGCTGTTTTTT. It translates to CASSVTSERERTGELFF.

The CDR3 is CASSSYQETQYF. In DNA form, the CDR3 reads TGTGCCAGCAGCTCTTACCAAGAGACCCAGTACTTC. V and J are TRBV7-2 and TRBJ2-5; D gene unclear. The CDR3 totals 12 residues. Germline CDR1 is SGHTA and CDR2 is FQGNSA. The V end was cut by 4 bases, the J end by 0 bases, with 3 bases between. Looking up the rest from reference TRBV7-2 and TRBJ2-5 gives the full variable domain: GAGVSQSPSNKVTEKGKDVELRCDPISGHTALYWYRQSLGQGLEFLIYFQGNSAPDKSGLPSDRFSAERTGGSVSTLTIQRTQQEDSAVYLCASSSYQETQYFGPGTRLLVL.

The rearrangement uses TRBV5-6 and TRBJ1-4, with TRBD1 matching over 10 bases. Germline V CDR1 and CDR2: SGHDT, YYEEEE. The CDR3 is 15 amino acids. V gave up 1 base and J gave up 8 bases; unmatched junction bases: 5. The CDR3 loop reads CASSLLRDRGEKLFF. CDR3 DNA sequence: TGTGCCAGCAGCTTGCTCCGGGACAGGGGCGAAAAACTGTTTTTT.

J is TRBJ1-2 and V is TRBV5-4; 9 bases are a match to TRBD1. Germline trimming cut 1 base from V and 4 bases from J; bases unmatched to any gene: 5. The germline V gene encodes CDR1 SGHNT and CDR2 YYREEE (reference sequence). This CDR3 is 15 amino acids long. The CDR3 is CASSLRDRAFYGYTF. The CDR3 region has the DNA TGTGCCAGCAGCTTGAGGGACAGGGCATTCTATGGCTACACCTTC.

As DNA, the CDR3 is TGTGCCAGCATCATGGACAGGGGTGAATTCTCCTACAATGAGCAGTTCTTC. Its protein is CASIMDRGEFSYNEQFF. V usage is TRBV2 and J usage is TRBJ2-1; 9 bases fit TRBD1. There are 17 residues in the CDR3. The V gene's germline CDR1 is SNHLY and CDR2 FYNNEI. Trimming took 7 bases from V and 0 from J; bases not matched to a gene: 10.

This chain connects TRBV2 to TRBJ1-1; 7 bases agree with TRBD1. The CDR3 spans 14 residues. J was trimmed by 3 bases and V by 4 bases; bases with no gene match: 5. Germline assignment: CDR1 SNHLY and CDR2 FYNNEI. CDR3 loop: CASSVGQVDTEAFF. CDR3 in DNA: TGTGCCAGCAGTGTAGGACAGGTCGACACTGAAGCTTTCTTT.